The clone carrying this T cell receptor (beta chain) has ten or more counts. Antigen specificity is unknown. Between the trimmed V and J ends, which lost 3 bases and 1 base, there was a span of 6 bases. The CDR3 contains 13 residues. Germline V gene data show CDR1 as MNHEY and CDR2 as SMNVEV (reference sequence). TCRdb ran MiXCR on the RACE reads and lists one entry per CDR3 protein. The sample holds roughly 82,000 distinct CDR3 sequences; approximately 12% are singletons and the top ten take under 4%. These data originate in a study of human T cells and chemical hapten exposure. Turning to the study itself: The sensitizer, 2% DPC, was used on around 2 cm by around 2 cm of upper inner arm skin. The patient population, which was mostly female, had alopecia areata, totalis or universalis. Study-wide results and limits: Expanded TCRs were compared with controls, and the expanded TCRs formed significantly more large CDR3 similarity clusters.

Time point specified: patch test 1, 2 weeks after DPC sensitization. Described treatment: therapeutic diphenylcyclopropenone sensitization with weekly scalp DPC. This sequence was found in a woman in her sixties or seventies with alopecia areata. Some clones in this sample may be carry-over from other donors' samples. The specimen comprised whole blood, sampled in connection with sensitization to the hapten diphenylcyclopropenone (DPC). The chain has TRBV27 and TRBJ1-1; weak D call: TRBD1 (5 bases). In nucleotides, the CDR3 is TGTGCCAGCAGTTTTACAGGGAACACTGAAGCTTTCTTT. Encoded protein: CASSFTGNTEAFF.